A selection of T cell receptor beta chains follows, all from one sample in a study of blood T cell repertoires in COVID-19. Here immunoSEQ multiplex PCR was the method, and the copy in TCRdb shows in-frame clones only, minus some. The table includes about 170,000 clones, about 89% detected once. The sequencing input was PBMCs or T cells enriched from blood (not recorded which). These receptors were obtained from a woman between 18 and 30 years old who had recovered from COVID-19. The CDR3 runs from the conserved cysteine through the conserved F or W. A D gene is named only where the DNA matches it firmly. Rows may omit the clone size; those that give it use once, few, many or a size class.

d_gene: NA; abundance: NA; v_gene: TRBV7-8; j_gene: TRBJ2-5; CDR3nt: TGTGCCAGCAGCCTGGGACATACCCGGAGAGAGACCCAGTACTTC; CDR3aa: CASSLGHTRRETQYF
d_gene: TRBD2; abundance: NA; v_gene: TRBV6-4; j_gene: TRBJ2-1; CDR3nt: TGTGCCAGCAGTGACTACGACCGTAGCGGGAGTAGTGAGCAGTTCTTC; CDR3aa: CASSDYDRSGSSEQFF
d_gene: NA; abundance: NA; v_gene: TRBV27; j_gene: TRBJ1-5; CDR3nt: TGTGCCAGCAGTTTTAACGGGAATCAGCCCCAGCATTTT; CDR3aa: CASSFNGNQPQHF
d_gene: TRBD1; abundance: NA; v_gene: TRBV10-3; j_gene: TRBJ2-1; CDR3nt: TGTGCCATCAGTGGAGACAGGGGGAATGAGCAGTTCTTC; CDR3aa: CAISGDRGNEQFF
d_gene: NA; abundance: NA; v_gene: TRBV6-5; j_gene: TRBJ2-7; CDR3nt: TGTGCCAGCAGTAGGGGGGGGATTCCCTACGAGCAGTACTTC; CDR3aa: CASSRGGIPYEQYF
d_gene: TRBD1; abundance: NA; v_gene: TRBV18; j_gene: TRBJ1-2; CDR3nt: TGTGCCAGCTCACCACCCGGGACAGTGCATGGCTACACCTTC; CDR3aa: CASSPPGTVHGYTF
d_gene: NA; abundance: NA; v_gene: TRBV29-1; j_gene: TRBJ1-2; CDR3nt: TGCAGCGTCACTTTCGTAGCTAACTATGGCTACACCTTC; CDR3aa: CSVTFVANYGYTF
d_gene: TRBD2; abundance: once; v_gene: TRBV9; j_gene: TRBJ2-4; CDR3nt: TGTGCCAGCAGCCCTCGGACTAGCGGGAGCCCCAAAAACATTCAGTACTTC; CDR3aa: CASSPRTSGSPKNIQYF
d_gene: NA; abundance: NA; v_gene: TRBV11-2; j_gene: TRBJ1-4; CDR3nt: TGTGCCAGCAGCTTTCCTATGGAAAAACTGTTTTTT; CDR3aa: CASSFPMEKLFF
d_gene: NA; abundance: once; v_gene: TRBV5-6; j_gene: TRBJ2-3; CDR3nt: TGTGCCAGCAGCTTGGAGTTGACACTTGGGACAGATACGCAGTATTTT; CDR3aa: CASSLELTLGTDTQYF
d_gene: TRBD1; abundance: NA; v_gene: TRBV28; j_gene: TRBJ2-1; CDR3nt: TGTGCCAGCATCAGGACAGGGGACAATGAGCAGTTCTTC; CDR3aa: CASIRTGDNEQFF
d_gene: TRBD1; abundance: NA; v_gene: TRBV19; j_gene: TRBJ2-7; CDR3nt: TGTGCCAGTAGTATTGCACAGGGGACCTACGAGCAGTACTTC; CDR3aa: CASSIAQGTYEQYF
d_gene: NA; abundance: NA; v_gene: TRBV5-4; j_gene: TRBJ2-4; CDR3nt: TGTGCCAGCAGCTTGGATCCAGAATCAGCCAAAAACATTCAGTACTTC; CDR3aa: CASSLDPESAKNIQYF
d_gene: NA; abundance: NA; v_gene: TRBV5-1; j_gene: TRBJ2-7; CDR3nt: TGCGCCAGCAGCCGGGGGACGGATAGCTCCTACGAGCAGTACTTC; CDR3aa: CASSRGTDSSYEQYF
d_gene: TRBD2; abundance: NA; v_gene: TRBV9; j_gene: TRBJ2-7; CDR3nt: TGTGCCAGCAGCACCTTAGCGGGCTCCTCCTACGAGCAGTACTTC; CDR3aa: CASSTLAGSSYEQYF
d_gene: NA; abundance: NA; v_gene: TRBV20-1; j_gene: TRBJ1-6; CDR3nt: TGCAGTGCTAGTATTTCGAGCTCCTATAATTCACCCCTCCACTTT; CDR3aa: CSASISSSYNSPLHF
d_gene: TRBD2; abundance: once; v_gene: TRBV19; j_gene: TRBJ2-3; CDR3nt: TGTGCCAGTAGTGCTCTAGCGGGCACAGATACGCAGTATTTT; CDR3aa: CASSALAGTDTQYF
d_gene: NA; abundance: NA; v_gene: TRBV3-1/TRBV3-2; j_gene: TRBJ2-1; CDR3nt: TGTGCCAGCAGCATCGGCGGGGCCGAGCAGTTCTTC; CDR3aa: CASSIGGAEQFF
d_gene: NA; abundance: NA; v_gene: TRBV6-1; j_gene: TRBJ2-6; CDR3nt: TGTGCCAGCAGTGGCCGATCGAGCTCTGGGGCCAACGTCCTGACTTTC; CDR3aa: CASSGRSSSGANVLTF
d_gene: TRBD2; abundance: NA; v_gene: TRBV29-1; j_gene: TRBJ2-1; CDR3nt: TGCAGCGGCGTGACTAGCGACCTCAATGAGCAGTTCTTC; CDR3aa: CSGVTSDLNEQFF
d_gene: NA; abundance: NA; v_gene: TRBV18; j_gene: TRBJ2-5; CDR3nt: TGTGCCAGCTCGCTTTACAGGGACGGCGGGAGTGGAGAGACCCAGTACTTC; CDR3aa: CASSLYRDGGSGETQYF
d_gene: NA; abundance: NA; v_gene: TRBV5-5; j_gene: TRBJ1-4; CDR3nt: TGTGCCAGCAGCTTGCAGCAGGGTTGGAATGAAAAACTGTTTTTT; CDR3aa: CASSLQQGWNEKLFF
d_gene: TRBD2; abundance: NA; v_gene: TRBV11-2; j_gene: TRBJ2-2; CDR3nt: TGTGCCAGCAGCCCGTCTAGCGGGAGAACCGGGGAGCTGTTTTTT; CDR3aa: CASSPSSGRTGELFF
d_gene: TRBD2; abundance: once; v_gene: TRBV15; j_gene: TRBJ2-7; CDR3nt: TGTGCCATTCAGACTAGCGGGACTTCCGAGCAGTACTTC; CDR3aa: CAIQTSGTSEQYF
d_gene: TRBD1; abundance: NA; v_gene: TRBV28; j_gene: TRBJ1-4; CDR3nt: TGTGCCAGCAGGGAGGGACAGGGTGCTTGGGAAAAACTGTTTTTT; CDR3aa: CASREGQGAWEKLFF
d_gene: TRBD2; abundance: NA; v_gene: TRBV18; j_gene: TRBJ2-1; CDR3nt: TGTGCCAGCTCACCTTTAGCGGGAGCGAATGAGCAGTTCTTC; CDR3aa: CASSPLAGANEQFF
d_gene: NA; abundance: NA; v_gene: TRBV7-8; j_gene: TRBJ2-1; CDR3nt: TGTGCCAGCAGCTTAGGGATCGGGTTAATTCGGGACAATGAGCAGTTCTTC; CDR3aa: CASSLGIGLIRDNEQFF
d_gene: TRBD1; abundance: NA; v_gene: TRBV5-1; j_gene: TRBJ1-2; CDR3nt: TGCGCCAGCAGCTTGGAAGGGACAGGGTCGCGGGGCTACACCTTC; CDR3aa: CASSLEGTGSRGYTF
d_gene: NA; abundance: NA; v_gene: TRBV7-3; j_gene: TRBJ2-1; CDR3nt: TGTGCCAGCAGCTTAAAACCCGGGAGTGAGCAGTTCTTC; CDR3aa: CASSLKPGSEQFF
d_gene: NA; abundance: NA; v_gene: TRBV5-1; j_gene: TRBJ2-5; CDR3nt: TGCGCCAGCAGCCGACTCGACTTGCTGCGGGATGTGACAGAGACCCAGTACTTC; CDR3aa: CASSRLDLLRDVTETQYF
d_gene: TRBD1; abundance: NA; v_gene: TRBV10-3; j_gene: TRBJ2-7; CDR3nt: TGTGCCATCAGTGATGACAGGGGCTACGAGCAGTACTTC; CDR3aa: CAISDDRGYEQYF
d_gene: TRBD1; abundance: once; v_gene: TRBV28; j_gene: TRBJ1-1; CDR3nt: TGTGCCAGCGGACAGGGCTACACTGAAGCTTTCTTT; CDR3aa: CASGQGYTEAFF
d_gene: NA; abundance: NA; v_gene: TRBV12-5; j_gene: TRBJ2-4; CDR3nt: TGTGCTAGTGGTTTGGGTGTCGGAGGGCTCAGGAACATTCAGTACTTC; CDR3aa: CASGLGVGGLRNIQYF
d_gene: TRBD1; abundance: NA; v_gene: TRBV19; j_gene: TRBJ1-5; CDR3nt: TGTGCCAGTAGTTCACCCGGCAGGGACAGACGAAATCAGCCCCAGCATTTT; CDR3aa: CASSSPGRDRRNQPQHF
d_gene: TRBD2; abundance: NA; v_gene: TRBV28; j_gene: TRBJ2-1; CDR3nt: TGTGCCAGCGGGCTCCCCCTAGCGGGAGGGCCCATATTACACAATGAGCAGTTCTTC; CDR3aa: CASGLPLAGGPILHNEQFF
d_gene: NA; abundance: NA; v_gene: TRBV12-3/TRBV12-4; j_gene: TRBJ1-5; CDR3nt: TGTGCCAGCAGCATGAGGGATCAGCCCCAGCATTTT; CDR3aa: CASSMRDQPQHF
d_gene: NA; abundance: few; v_gene: TRBV27; j_gene: TRBJ2-3; CDR3nt: TGTGCCAGCAGTTCCGGGGTCGGCACAGATACGCAGTATTTT; CDR3aa: CASSSGVGTDTQYF
d_gene: NA; abundance: NA; v_gene: TRBV5-8; j_gene: TRBJ2-1; CDR3nt: TGTGCCAGCAGCTGGAGGGGGCATGAGCAGTTCTTC; CDR3aa: CASSWRGHEQFF
d_gene: TRBD2; abundance: NA; v_gene: TRBV19; j_gene: TRBJ2-7; CDR3nt: TGTGCCAGTAGTAACAGGGGACTAGCGGGAGCCCACGAGCAGTACTTC; CDR3aa: CASSNRGLAGAHEQYF
d_gene: NA; abundance: NA; v_gene: TRBV6-2/TRBV6-3; j_gene: TRBJ1-5; CDR3nt: TGTGCCAGCAGTTACCTAAAGGGTGCGGGGGGCAATCAGCCCCAGCATTTT; CDR3aa: CASSYLKGAGGNQPQHF
d_gene: NA; abundance: once; v_gene: TRBV29-1; j_gene: TRBJ1-5; CDR3nt: TGCAGCGTTAGACAGAATAGCAATCAGCCCCAGCATTTT; CDR3aa: CSVRQNSNQPQHF
d_gene: NA; abundance: NA; v_gene: TRBV24-1; j_gene: TRBJ1-6; CDR3nt: TGTGCCACCAGTGATTCCGCGGGACCCCTCCACTTT; CDR3aa: CATSDSAGPLHF